This entry concerns a single TCR beta chain. What it binds is unknown. TCRdb keeps only in-frame clones here, not all; method: immunoSEQ multiplex PCR. Of approximately 90,000 clones in the sample, roughly 86% were seen once. Per the germline V gene, CDR1 is SGHDT and CDR2 is YYEEEE. This CDR3 has 13 amino acids. V dropped 1 base and J dropped 2 bases, with 4 bases sitting between them. Excluded were patients having autoimmune disease history or systemic immunosuppression. The entry originates in a study of OX40 agonist ivuxolimab in advanced cancers. Study information: Participants averaged roughly 57 years of age (range about 23 to 80) and were 75% to 90% male. General observations from the study: Clonal expansion was seen in CD4+ and CD8+ blood T cells by week 6 at 0.1 to 3.0 mg/kg.

The V and J genes are TRBV5-6 and TRBJ1-3, with D unclear. The source of this sequence is an adult with an advanced solid tumor such as melanoma, head and neck, liver or kidney cancer. The specimen was CD4+ or CD8+ T cells sorted from blood, collected in a trial of the OX40 agonist ivuxolimab. CDR3 protein: CASSLRAGNTIYF. The CDR3 bases are TGTGCCAGCAGCTTGCGTGCTGGAAACACCATATATTTT.